The entry that follows covers one TCR beta chain sequence. Antigen: not known. These data originate in a study of shared clonotypes between healthy human individuals. Study in general: Per-donor plates numbered three CD4 naive, three CD4 memory, two CD8 naive and one CD8 memory.

Sorted-subset replicate PCR reactions contained approximately 190 ng DNA, corresponding to tens of thousands of T cell genomes. Sequenced by immunoSEQ multiplex PCR; TCRdb stores in-frame clones only, minus some. The table records 1.5 million to 1.9 million clones, 95% to 99% of them present only once. General observations from the study: Lower generation probabilities were found for non-shared clonotypes than for those shared by all four donors.

The CDR3 is made up of 16 amino acids. CDR1 and CDR2 (germline): SGHDN, FVKESK. Trimming cost V 1 base and J 0 bases, with 12 bases left between them. Sequenced material: naive CD4+ T cells sorted from blood. Subset meaning: CD45RA+ positively selected. The J gene is TRBJ1-1, the V gene TRBV14; no reliable D call. The receptor was derived from a man younger than 40 in good health. The CDR3 protein is CASSQAPPGMNTEAFF. The CDR3 DNA reads TGTGCCAGCAGCCAAGCCCCGCCGGGCATGAACACTGAAGCTTTCTTT.